This T cell receptor beta chain was profiled in a study of cytomegalovirus exposure and HLA in healthy donors. Study-wide points: TCR beta chains numbering some 160 were designated cytomegalovirus-associated. Confirmation was obtained in vitro that three CMV-associated chains are specific for CMV antigens.

Here immunoSEQ multiplex PCR was the method, and the copy in TCRdb shows in-frame clones only, minus some. The table records around 52,000 clones, about nine tenths of them present only once. As for this clone: Its matching antigen is unknown.

CDR3 size: 18 residues. V dropped 0 bases and J dropped 0 bases, with 17 bases sitting between them. In germline, CDR1 is SGHTA, CDR2 FQGNSA. The sample consisted of PBMCs. The chain uses TRBV7-2 and TRBJ1-1; D is unresolved. This receptor was obtained from a woman in her twenties or thirties in good health and CMV-seronegative. The CDR3 here is CASSLALGGRPMNTEAFF. CDR3 sequence (DNA): TGTGCCAGCAGCTTAGCCCTCGGCGGCAGACCCATGAACACTGAAGCTTTCTTT.